Given below is one T cell receptor (delta chain) in context. Its antigen is undetermined. Trimming at V came to 5 bases and at J to 1 base, leaving 14 bases not matched to a gene. Germline lookup yields CDR1 TSWWSYY and CDR2 QGS. The CDR3 sequence is 18 residues long. This sample was included in a study of Vδ1+ human thymocytes. Overall study findings and caveats: Thymic TRG and TRD repertoires appeared highly polyclonal. Thymic delta-chain repertoires held roughly 20% Vdelta2 sequences and few Vdelta3, despite high sort purity.

The template was reverse-transcribed extracted RNA. CDR3 amplicons came from multiplex PCR with pooled V-gene forward and constant-region reverse primers. TCRdb fed the multiplex PCR reads into CATT to redo clone calling. This table has more than 50,000 delta-chain clones, approximately 16% appearing once. This clonotype was obtained from a boy less than two years old who had congenital heart surgery. Sequenced: Vdelta1+ gamma-delta thymocytes from the thymus. Indicated subset: FACS-sorted CD3+ TCRalphabeta- TCRVdelta1+ TCRVdelta2- thymocytes. This chain links TRDV1 with TRDJ1, with 9 bases identical to TRDD3. CDR3 sequence reads: CALGPFGRPGDTTDKLIF. CDR3 nucleotide sequence: TGTGCTCTTGGGCCCTTCGGACGACCGGGGGATACCACCGATAAACTCATCTTT.